A selection of T cell receptor beta chains follows, all from one sample in a study of regulatory T cells in long-lasting Graves disease. TCRdb analysed the multiplex PCR reads with MiXCR anew, one entry per CDR3 protein. Of 430,000 or so distinct CDR3 sequences detected, roughly 23% appear once; the ten largest clones hold more than 13%. Sequenced material: peripheral blood mononuclear cells (PBMCs), taken when the disease was refractory, from a patient treated with antithyroid drugs. The receptors come from a female donor with Graves disease. Each CDR3 is given with its conserved first and last residue. Fields, in order: J gene, V gene, D gene, clone size, CDR3 protein, CDR3 DNA. A D gene is named only where the DNA matches it firmly. Expanded clones get a size class; other rows say once, few or many, or leave the size out.

>TRBJ2-7|TRBV4-1|TRBD2|few
CASSQDGDYSYEQYF
TGCGCCAGCAGCCAAGATGGGGACTACTCCTACGAGCAGTACTTC
>TRBJ2-3|TRBV28|TRBD1|few
CASSPDRATDTQYF
TGTGCCAGCAGTCCCGACAGGGCTACAGATACGCAGTATTTT
>TRBJ1-2|TRBV13|.|.
CASSPRRRGANYGYTF
TGTGCCAGCAGCCCAAGGAGGCGCGGCGCCAACTATGGCTACACCTTC
>TRBJ2-7|TRBV27|.|many
CASSPSAGLPAILYF
TGTGCCAGCAGTCCCAGTGCGGGGCTCCCTGCGATTTTGTACTTC
>TRBJ2-5|TRBV11-2|.|many
CASSLGGAFGPQETQYF
TGTGCCAGCAGCTTAGGGGGGGCGTTTGGTCCCCAAGAGACCCAGTACTTC
>TRBJ1-1|TRBV6-2/TRBV6-3|TRBD1|.
CASSRQGGAEAFF
TGTGCCAGCAGTCGACAGGGGGGCGCTGAAGCTTTCTTT
>TRBJ2-2|TRBV3-1|.|.
CASSDSDRSTGELFF
TGTGCCAGCAGCGACTCGGATCGCAGCACCGGGGAGCTGTTTTTT
>TRBJ1-1|TRBV29-1|TRBD1|.
CSVLGGTVTEAFF
TGCAGCGTTTTAGGCGGGACAGTCACTGAAGCTTTCTTT
>TRBJ2-4|TRBV20-1|.|few
CSARDPDSLAKNIQYF
TGCAGTGCTAGAGATCCGGACTCCCTAGCCAAAAACATTCAGTACTTC
>TRBJ1-3|TRBV27|.|many
CASRLGNTIYF
TGTGCCAGCCGCCTTGGAAACACCATATATTTT
>TRBJ2-7|TRBV7-2|.|.
CASSPTGGFEQYF
TGTGCCAGCAGCCCAACTGGCGGGTTCGAGCAGTACTTC
>TRBJ1-6|TRBV3-1|TRBD1|few
CASSPGQGDSPLHF
TGTGCCAGCAGCCCAGGACAGGGTGATTCACCCCTCCACTTT
>TRBJ2-7|TRBV28|TRBD2|few
CASSFLWRLAERQTYEQYF
TGTGCCAGCAGTTTCCTGTGGAGGCTAGCGGAGCGCCAAACCTACGAGCAGTACTTC
>TRBJ2-7|TRBV20-1|.|many
CSALPGPGYEQYF
TGCAGTGCCCTTCCTGGCCCAGGCTACGAGCAGTACTTC
>TRBJ2-7|TRBV20-1|.|many
CRAGEGAYEQYF
TGCAGGGCTGGAGAAGGGGCCTACGAGCAGTACTTC
>TRBJ2-2|TRBV20-1|TRBD2|many
CSASGRGNTGELFF
TGCAGTGCTAGCGGGAGGGGGAACACCGGGGAGCTGTTTTTT
>TRBJ2-5|TRBV12-3/TRBV12-4|.|many
CASRPGHTQETQYF
TGTGCCAGCAGGCCGGGACACACACAAGAGACCCAGTACTTC
>TRBJ2-5|TRBV7-9|TRBD1|.
CASSSQGTGMGRNF
TGTGCCAGCAGCTCACAGGGGACAGGGATGGGCCGAAACTTC
>TRBJ2-1|TRBV11-2|.|few
CASSIRQAYYNEQFF
TGTGCCAGCAGCATCCGACAGGCGTACTACAATGAGCAGTTCTTC
>TRBJ2-5|TRBV7-9|TRBD2|few
CASSSGLAGGIRETQYF
TGTGCCAGCAGCTCGGGACTAGCGGGAGGAATTCGGGAGACCCAGTACTTC
>TRBJ2-2|TRBV28|TRBD1|many
CASSATGTGLYTGELFF
TGTGCCAGCAGTGCAACCGGGACAGGGCTTTACACCGGGGAGCTGTTTTTT
>TRBJ1-1|TRBV19|TRBD1|many
CASSQRDRPAFF
TGTGCCAGTAGTCAAAGGGACAGACCTGCTTTCTTT
>TRBJ2-7|TRBV7-2|.|many
CASSQGQNLLHF
TGTGCCAGCAGCCAAGGACAGAACCTTCTGCACTTC
>TRBJ2-1|TRBV7-8|TRBD2|.
CASSLVTSGNEQFF
TGTGCCAGCAGCTTAGTAACTAGCGGCAATGAGCAGTTCTTC
>TRBJ2-2|TRBV27|.|.
CASSLWGELNTGELFF
TGTGCCAGCAGTTTATGGGGAGAGTTGAACACCGGGGAGCTGTTTTTT
>TRBJ2-5|TRBV19|.|.
CASSLKRDGETQYF
TGTGCCAGTAGTTTAAAAAGGGACGGAGAGACCCAGTACTTC
>TRBJ2-7|TRBV9|TRBD2|.
CASSVASGIYEQYF
TGTGCCAGCAGCGTAGCTAGCGGAATCTACGAGCAGTACTTC
>TRBJ1-1|TRBV27|.|many
CASSWGGARTEAFF
TGTGCCAGCAGTTGGGGAGGGGCACGGACTGAAGCTTTCTTT
>TRBJ2-7|TRBV20-1|TRBD2|.
CSAGGVNYYEQHF
TGCAGTGCGGGGGGGGTGAACTACTACGAGCAGCACTTC
>TRBJ1-3|TRBV11-2|.|few
CASSLQVPLISGNTIYF
TGTGCCAGCAGCTTACAGGTCCCCTTAATCTCCGGAAACACCATATATTTT
>TRBJ2-5|TRBV25-1|.|.
CASSEPPGAQETQYF
TGTGCCAGCAGTGAGCCCCCCGGGGCACAAGAGACCCAGTACTTC
>TRBJ1-1|TRBV7-2|.|many
CASSQTGNTEAFF
TGTGCCAGCAGCCAGACAGGGAACACTGAAGCTTTCTTT
>TRBJ2-2|TRBV7-3|.|.
CASGLTGGIPNTGELFF
TGTGCCAGCGGTTTGACTGGGGGGATTCCGAACACCGGGGAGCTGTTTTTT
>TRBJ1-5|TRBV20-1|TRBD1|.
CSANTGVGNQPQHF
TGCAGTGCTAATACAGGGGTGGGCAATCAGCCCCAGCATTTT
>TRBJ2-1|TRBV11-1|.|.
CASSPWGAYNEQFF
TGTGCCAGCAGCCCCTGGGGCGCCTACAATGAGCAGTTCTTC
>TRBJ2-7|TRBV6-1|.|many
CASSDRTYEQYF
TGTGCCAGCTCCGACAGGACCTACGAGCAGTACTTC
>TRBJ2-3|TRBV2|.|.
CASSESTGSSDTQYF
TGTGCCAGCAGTGAGTCCACAGGGTCATCAGATACGCAGTATTTT
>TRBJ2-7|TRBV28|.|many
CASSSLTPTREQYF
TGTGCCAGCAGCTCACTAACTCCCACCAGGGAGCAGTACTTC
>TRBJ1-6|TRBV20-1|TRBD1|few
CSAQDRGSTSPLHF
TGCAGTGCTCAGGACAGGGGATCGACTTCACCCCTCCACTTT
>TRBJ2-1|TRBV11-2|.|.
CASSLRGSGESYNEQFF
TGTGCCAGCAGCTTACGAGGTTCGGGGGAATCCTACAATGAGCAGTTCTTC
>TRBJ2-1|TRBV3-1|TRBD1|.
CASSPLRTGGYNEQFF
TGTGCCAGCAGCCCTCTACGGACAGGGGGCTACAATGAGCAGTTCTTC
>TRBJ2-3|TRBV6-1|TRBD2|.
CASSFQTSGKTPADTQYF
TGTGCCAGCAGCTTCCAGACTAGCGGGAAAACCCCAGCAGATACGCAGTATTTT
>TRBJ1-5|TRBV27|.|many
CASSFGETQPQHF
TGTGCCAGCAGTTTCGGGGAGACTCAGCCCCAGCATTTT
>TRBJ2-2|TRBV15|.|many
CATSRAMGGANTGELFF
TGTGCCACCAGCAGAGCTATGGGGGGAGCGAACACCGGGGAGCTGTTTTTT
>TRBJ1-1|TRBV2|TRBD1|many
CASSGQGLTEAFF
TGTGCCAGCAGTGGACAGGGGTTGACTGAAGCTTTCTTT
>TRBJ1-5|TRBV6-1|TRBD1|few
CASTSGQGRPQHF
TGTGCCAGCACCTCCGGACAGGGCCGCCCCCAGCATTTT
>TRBJ1-1|TRBV7-9|.|many
CASSVSSSGQAFF
TGTGCCAGCAGCGTCTCGTCTTCTGGCCAAGCTTTCTTT
>TRBJ1-4|TRBV6-2/TRBV6-3|.|few
CASSYSLGNEKLFF
TGTGCCAGCAGTTACAGTTTAGGCAATGAAAAACTGTTTTTT
>TRBJ2-7|TRBV7-8|.|many
CASRLGLETYEQYF
TGTGCCAGCAGGCTGGGACTTGAAACCTACGAGCAGTACTTC
>TRBJ2-1|TRBV4-1|.|.
CASSQAFRVYEQFF
TGCGCCAGCAGCCAAGCTTTCAGGGTCTATGAGCAGTTCTTC
>TRBJ2-6|TRBV3-1|.|few
CASSQDVRRGVLSGANVLTF
TGTGCCAGCAGCCAAGATGTCCGCAGGGGTGTCCTCTCTGGGGCCAACGTCCTGACTTTC
>TRBJ2-5|TRBV11-2|TRBD2|many
CASSYRLPGLAGAETQYF
TGTGCCAGCAGCTACCGTCTCCCGGGACTAGCGGGAGCAGAGACCCAGTACTTC
>TRBJ1-1|TRBV20-1|.|few
CSAREPVNTEAFF
TGCAGTGCCCGGGAGCCCGTTAACACTGAAGCTTTCTTT
>TRBJ1-2|TRBV15|TRBD1|many
CATSVRQPGGGYTF
TGTGCCACCAGCGTTCGACAGCCAGGGGGTGGCTACACCTTC
>TRBJ1-4|TRBV20-1|TRBD1|many
CSALRQGGEKLFF
TGCAGTGCTCTTAGACAGGGTGGGGAAAAACTGTTTTTT
>TRBJ2-7|TRBV6-2/TRBV6-3|.|many
CASSYRGREQYF
TGTGCCAGCAGTTACCGCGGGCGCGAGCAGTACTTC
>TRBJ1-1|TRBV25-1|.|many
CASRESGTLNTEAFF
TGTGCCAGCCGAGAATCCGGGACACTGAACACTGAAGCTTTCTTT
>TRBJ2-7|TRBV15|.|.
CSTSRDPRGTYEQYF
TGTTCCACCAGCAGAGACCCCAGGGGAACCTACGAGCAGTACTTC
>TRBJ2-7|TRBV6-2/TRBV6-3|.|many
CASSKRQDGSYEQYF
TGTGCCAGCAGTAAACGACAGGATGGATCCTACGAGCAGTACTTC